Sequencing of this TCR beta chain was carried out in a study of OX40 agonist ivuxolimab in advanced cancers. General study points: Low levels of normalized T-cell clonal expansion also appeared in some nonresponders.

TCRdb's copy holds only in-frame clones and misses some; the assay was immunoSEQ multiplex PCR. The sample carries about 67,000 clones, approximately 80% recorded once. CDR3 size: 15 residues. With V trimmed by 6 bases and J by 9 bases, 12 bases remained unmatched. CDR1 and CDR2 (germline): KGHSH, LQKENI. Concerning this clone itself: No antigen is known for it.

The material was CD4+ or CD8+ T cells sorted from blood, obtained in a trial of the OX40 agonist ivuxolimab. The genes are TRBV18 and TRBJ2-7; 12 nucleotides align to TRBD1. The clonotype originates from an adult with an advanced solid tumor such as melanoma, head and neck, liver or kidney cancer. CDR3 protein: CASSAGWDRGLLQYV. CDR3 nucleotide sequence: TGTGCCAGCTCCGCCGGTTGGGACAGGGGGCTTTTGCAGTACGTC.